This T cell receptor (beta chain) was sequenced for a study of blood T cell repertoires in COVID-19. The method was immunoSEQ multiplex PCR; TCRdb's version includes in-frame clones alone and lacks a portion of them. The table includes about 360,000 clones, approximately 86% detected once. CDR1 DFQATT and CDR2 SNEGSKA come from the germline V gene (reference sequence). Trimming pared 3 bases from V and 3 bases from J, leaving 20 bases between. This CDR3 has 16 amino acids. This chain uses TRBV20-1 with TRBJ1-1; tentative D call: TRBD1 (6 bases). The source of this sequence is a middle-aged woman with acute COVID-19. Sequencing input: PBMCs or T cells enriched from blood (not recorded which). This chain's CDR3 is CSASFSQGPGYTEAFF. The CDR3 coding sequence is TGCAGTGCTAGTTTCTCGCAGGGGCCCGGGTACACTGAAGCTTTCTTT.